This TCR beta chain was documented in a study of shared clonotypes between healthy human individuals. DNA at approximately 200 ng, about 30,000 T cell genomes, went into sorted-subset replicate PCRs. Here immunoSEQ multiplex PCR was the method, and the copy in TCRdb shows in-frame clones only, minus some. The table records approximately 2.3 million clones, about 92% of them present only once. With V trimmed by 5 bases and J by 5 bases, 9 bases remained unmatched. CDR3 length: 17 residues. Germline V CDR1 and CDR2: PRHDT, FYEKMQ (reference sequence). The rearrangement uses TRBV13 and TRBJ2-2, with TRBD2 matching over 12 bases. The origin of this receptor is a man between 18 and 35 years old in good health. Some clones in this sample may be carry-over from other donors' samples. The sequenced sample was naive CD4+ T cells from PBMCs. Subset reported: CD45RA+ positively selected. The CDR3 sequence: CASSPPWTSGTTGELFF. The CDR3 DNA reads TGTGCCAGCAGCCCCCCTTGGACTAGCGGGACAACCGGGGAGCTGTTTTTT.